This T cell receptor (beta chain) was found in a study of cytotoxic CD8 clonotypes in ibrutinib-treated CLL. Background on the study: A median approximately 12 months of treatment, range 6 to 36, preceded the collection of response samples. Findings and caveats of the study: Whereas clonality rose at ibrutinib response, it declined toward baseline at progression. T-cell clonality at baseline went above that of age-matched healthy donors and rose and fell with circulating CD8+ T-cell counts. Under therapy, public clonotypes either contracted or stayed stable, and they were uncommon.

CDR3 length: 14 amino acids. CDR1 and CDR2 from the germline V gene are MNHEY and SMNVEV (reference sequence). The ends lost 4 bases at V and 0 bases at J; junction bases unmatched: 2. With regard to this clone: Its antigen is unknown.

The repertoire was sequenced with immunoSEQ multiplex PCR; TCRdb's copy has only in-frame clones and lacks some. The sample contains some 200,000 clones, approximately 68% of which appear only once. The origin of this receptor is a human donor with chronic lymphocytic leukemia. Sequenced here: PBMCs, sampled after 24 months of ibrutinib treatment. This chain uses TRBV27 with TRBJ2-5, with TRBD2 matching over 7 bases. The CDR3 protein is CASSSREDQETQYF. CDR3 in DNA: TGTGCCAGCAGTTCCCGGGAGGACCAAGAGACCCAGTACTTC.